This TCR beta chain was sequenced during a study of circulating and synovial CD4+ cells in juvenile arthritis (dated by TCRdb to the mid-2010s). Concerning the study at large: Within each patient, the TCRbeta CDR3 repertoires of synovial CD4 T cells, bulk blood CD4 T cells and circulating HLA-DR+ CD4 T cells were compared. The goal of repertoire sequencing was to confirm that a circulating synovial-like CD4 T cell subset was enriched in synovial clonotypes.

General conclusions and limits of the study: Circulating pathogenic-like lymphocytes were found to cluster with synovial T cells, and a substantially higher fraction of CDR3 sequences was shared with synovium by circulating pathogenic-like lymphocytes than by bulk blood. Traditional Vbeta family usage analysis did not detect the difference between circulating pathogenic-like lymphocytes and bulk blood T cells. Since overlap with synovium went up as sequencing depth increased, the measured fractions of shared clonotypes likely underestimated the full repertoire overlap. CPL and bulk blood CD4 samples differed in T cell genome counts by at least an order of magnitude, so sample-size effects were addressed. Lower diversity was observed in synovial and circulating pathogenic-like lymphocyte repertoires than in bulk blood CD4 repertoires, and some CPL samples were found to be as oligoclonal as synovium.

Donors of the sequenced samples were patients with active juvenile idiopathic arthritis. Cells were sorted immediately after thawing, with dead cells excluded using Live/Dead Fixable Near-IR Stain. Library preparation was by the immunoSEQ multiplex PCR assay. TCRbeta CDR3 sequencing was carried out by an external provider as a commercial service. As for the original processing: The analyses relied on productive nucleotide sequences along with amino acid sequences obtained through in silico translation. To equalise sample size, diversity was assessed as Renyi entropy across alpha values by taking the median of 200 repeated subsamples. Pairwise repertoire distance was calculated as one minus the Chao-modified Jaccard index to correct for under-sampling and was used for clustering. Frequency-weighted overlap with synovial clonotypes was computed at 200 sample sizes with 200 draws without replacement at each size, and the value at the size of the smaller sample was reported. Drawn from immuneACCESS, this table holds only the in-frame rearrangements with V and J called that TCRdb kept. Clones are partly lost; checked studies trace under half to an unresolved V gene and leave the rest unexplained. V, J and clone size reflect that table, while D and trimming were determined from the DNA. Present in this sample are 35,000 or so clones, 90% to 95% of which were seen just once. Jointly, the top ten make up 0.16% of the sample.

V is clipped by 5 bases and J by 9 bases, and the sequence between their germline boundaries is 17 bases long. From the cysteine through the phenylalanine, the CDR3 covers 13 amino acids. The sequence is cut down to CDR3 DNA, 39 bases in frame from base 1. The germline V gene (reference sequence) provides CDR1 MNHEY and CDR2 SMNVEV. As to this clone: The antigen it binds to is not known. No per-base quality is available; no much larger clone lies one base away.

The chain couples TRBV27 to TRBJ2-7; TRBD1 is a possible D gene, resting on 5 matching bases. What was sequenced was CD4+ T cells from blood. This clonotype originated in a human donor with juvenile idiopathic arthritis. CDR3 reads: CASSLNSGNWQYF. The DNA reads TGTGCCAGCAGTCTCAACTCAGGGAACTGGCAGTACTTC.